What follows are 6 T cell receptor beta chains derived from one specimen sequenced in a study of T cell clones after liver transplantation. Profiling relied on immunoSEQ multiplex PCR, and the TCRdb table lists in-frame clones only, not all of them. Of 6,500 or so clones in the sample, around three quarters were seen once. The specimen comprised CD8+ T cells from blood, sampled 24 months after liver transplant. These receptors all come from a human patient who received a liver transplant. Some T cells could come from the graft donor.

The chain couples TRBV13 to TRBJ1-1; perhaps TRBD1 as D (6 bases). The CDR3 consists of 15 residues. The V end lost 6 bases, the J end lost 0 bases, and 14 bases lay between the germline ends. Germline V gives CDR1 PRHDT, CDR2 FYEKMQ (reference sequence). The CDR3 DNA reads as TGTGCCAGCAGACCTAGAGGGGGTATGAACACTGAAGCTTTCTTT. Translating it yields CASRPRGGMNTEAFF. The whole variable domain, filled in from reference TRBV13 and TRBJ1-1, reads AAGVIQSPRHLIKEKRETATLKCYPIPRHDTVYWYQQGPGQDPQFLISFYEKMQSDKGSIPDRFSAQQFSDYHSELNMSSLELGDSALYFCASRPRGGMNTEAFFGQGTRLTVV.

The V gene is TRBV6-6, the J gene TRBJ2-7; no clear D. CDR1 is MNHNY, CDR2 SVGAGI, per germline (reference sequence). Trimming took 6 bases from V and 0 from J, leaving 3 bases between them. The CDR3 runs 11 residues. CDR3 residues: CASRGSYEQYF. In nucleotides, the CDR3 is TGTGCCAGCAGGGGCTCCTACGAGCAGTACTTC.

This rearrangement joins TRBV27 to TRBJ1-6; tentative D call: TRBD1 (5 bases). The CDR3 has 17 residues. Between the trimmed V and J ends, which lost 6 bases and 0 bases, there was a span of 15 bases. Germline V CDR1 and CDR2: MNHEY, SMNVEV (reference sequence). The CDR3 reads CASSPGSRSSYNSPLHF. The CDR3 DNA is TGTGCCAGCAGCCCAGGGTCGAGGAGCTCCTATAATTCACCCCTCCACTTT.

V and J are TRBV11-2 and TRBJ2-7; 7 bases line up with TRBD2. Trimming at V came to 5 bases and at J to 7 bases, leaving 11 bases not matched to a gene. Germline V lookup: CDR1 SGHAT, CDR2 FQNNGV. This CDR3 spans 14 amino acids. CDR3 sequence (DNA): TGTGCCAGCAGCCACCCCGCGGGAGTGGATGAGCAGTACTTC. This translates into CASSHPAGVDEQYF.

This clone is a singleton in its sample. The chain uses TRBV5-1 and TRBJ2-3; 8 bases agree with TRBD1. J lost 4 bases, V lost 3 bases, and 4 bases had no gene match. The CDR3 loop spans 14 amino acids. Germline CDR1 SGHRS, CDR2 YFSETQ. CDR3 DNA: TGCGCCAGCAGCTCCGGACAGGGTGCAGATACGCAGTATTTT. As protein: CASSSGQGADTQYF. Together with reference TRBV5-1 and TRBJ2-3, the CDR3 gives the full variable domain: KAGVTQTPRYLIKTRGQQVTLSCSPISGHRSVSWYQQTPGQGLQFLFEYFSETQRNKGNFPGRFSGRQFSNSRSEMNVSTLELGDSALYLCASSSGQGADTQYFGPGTRLTVL.

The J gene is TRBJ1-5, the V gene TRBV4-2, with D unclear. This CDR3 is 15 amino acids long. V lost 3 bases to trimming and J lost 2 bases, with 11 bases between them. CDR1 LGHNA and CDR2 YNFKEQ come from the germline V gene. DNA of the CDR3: TGTGCCAGCAGCCAGATCGAAGGAGGCAATCAGCCCCAGCATTTT. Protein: CASSQIEGGNQPQHF.